This T cell receptor beta chain came from a study of T cell responses to AZD1222 COVID-19 vaccine. In its sample, this clone was seen a few times. Its target is not known. Study-level points and caveats: Seropositive status at baseline applied to only six AZD1222 recipients.

Between the trimmed V and J ends, which lost 4 bases and 8 bases, there was a span of 15 bases. Germline V gene sequence: CDR1 SGHDT, CDR2 YYEEEE. This CDR3 spans 13 amino acids. Clones were read by immunoSEQ multiplex PCR, and TCRdb kept only the in-frame ones, dropping some. The sample lists approximately 110,000 clones; roughly 90% were seen once. The J gene is TRBJ1-2, the V gene TRBV5-6, with D possibly TRBD1 on 6 matching bases. This receptor was obtained from an adult in good health. Sequencing used peripheral blood, obtained on day 0 of AZD1222 vaccination. The CDR3 sequence is CASSPGTKGGYTF. As DNA, the CDR3 is TGTGCCAGCAGCCCTGGGACAAAAGGGGGCTACACCTTC.